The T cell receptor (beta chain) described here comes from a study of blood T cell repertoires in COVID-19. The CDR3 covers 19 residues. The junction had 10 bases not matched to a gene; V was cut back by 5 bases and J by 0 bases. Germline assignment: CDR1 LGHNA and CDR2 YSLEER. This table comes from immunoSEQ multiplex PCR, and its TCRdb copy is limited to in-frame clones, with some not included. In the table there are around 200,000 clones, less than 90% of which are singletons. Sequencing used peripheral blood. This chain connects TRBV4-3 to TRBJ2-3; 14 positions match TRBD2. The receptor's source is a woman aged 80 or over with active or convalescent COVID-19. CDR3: CASSTPGTSGSASTDTQYF. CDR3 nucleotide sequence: TGCGCCAGCAGCACGCCCGGGACTAGCGGGAGCGCTAGCACAGATACGCAGTATTTT.